Presented here are 28 T cell receptor beta chains from one specimen sequenced in a study of cytomegalovirus exposure and HLA in healthy donors. Primers included in the PCR were 60 Vbeta and 13 Jbeta primers. Assay used: immunoSEQ multiplex PCR; TCRdb lists only in-frame clones, some missing. The profile shows tens of thousands of clones, 7.6% of them singletons. The specimen sequenced was PBMCs. The receptor source for this set is a man aged 45-60 years in good health and CMV-seronegative.

The rearrangement links TRBV11-1 to TRBJ2-4; tentatively, D is TRBD1 (5 bases). V lost 5 bases to trimming and J lost 3 bases, with 14 bases between them. CDR1 SGHAT and CDR2 FQDESV come from the germline V gene (reference sequence). CDR3 length: 15 residues. Here the CDR3 DNA reads TGTGCCAGCAGCAACAGGTATTCGGACAAAAACATTCAGTACTTC. It translates to CASSNRYSDKNIQYF.

This clone has just a few counts. This chain connects TRBV7-2 to TRBJ2-5, with 8 positions matching TRBD2. In germline, CDR1 is SGHTA, CDR2 FQGNSA. The CDR3 is made up of 15 amino acids. Trimming cost V 2 bases and J 1 base; bases outside gene matches: 3. The CDR3 nucleotides read TGTGCCAGCAGCTTACAGAGCGGGGGCCAAGAGACCCAGTACTTC. Amino acid sequence: CASSLQSGGQETQYF.

This clone was counted between two and nine times. The chain recombines TRBV28 with TRBJ1-4; D call uncertain. With 9 bases removed from V and 2 bases from J, the gap between germline ends came to 10 bases. Per germline, CDR1 MDHEN and CDR2 SYDVKM. The CDR3 length is 13 residues. The CDR3 here is CASTGGTNEKLFF. The CDR3 region has the DNA TGTGCCAGTACCGGAGGCACTAATGAAAAACTGTTTTTT.

J is TRBJ1-2 and V is TRBV5-8; D is possibly TRBD1 (5 bases). Trimming took off 6 bases at V and 2 bases at J, with 17 bases between the two ends. CDR1 is SGHTS, CDR2 YDEGEE, per germline. The CDR3 extends over 15 amino acids. As DNA, the CDR3 is TGTGCCAGCACCCCCGGGGGTTTGCTCAACTATGGCTACACCTTC. It encodes CASTPGGLLNYGYTF.

The chain employs TRBV13 and TRBJ2-5, with D possibly being TRBD2 (6 bases). Trimming cost V 4 bases and J 4 bases, with 16 bases left between them. Germline V CDR1 and CDR2: PRHDT, FYEKMQ (reference sequence). The CDR3 totals 15 residues. In DNA form, the CDR3 reads TGTGCCAGCAGCTCCGGGGGTACCCTCCGAGAGACCCAGTACTTC. Protein sequence: CASSSGGTLRETQYF.

A few counts support this clone. The gene calls are TRBV6-5 and TRBJ1-4; 10 bases agree with TRBD1. The V gene's germline CDR1 is MNHEY and CDR2 SVGAGI. The CDR3 is made up of 15 amino acids. Germline trimming cut 6 bases from V and 8 bases from J; bases unmatched to any gene: 9. The CDR3 sequence: CASRPPGQGREKLFF. The DNA for the CDR3 is TGTGCCAGCAGACCACCGGGACAGGGGAGGGAAAAACTGTTTTTT.

V and J are TRBV11-2 and TRBJ2-2; 14 bases map to TRBD2. The junction had 8 bases not matched to a gene; V was cut back by 11 bases and J by 6 bases. CDR1 SGHAT and CDR2 FQNNGV come from the germline V gene. The CDR3 spans 15 residues. The CDR3 loop is CASRGLAGGAGELFF. CDR3 nucleotides: TGTGCCTCGAGAGGACTAGCGGGAGGTGCCGGGGAGCTGTTTTTT.

This clone was found a few times. This rearrangement joins TRBV4-1 to TRBJ2-1; TRBD1 might be the D (6 bases). This CDR3 is built from 15 residues. Germline values: CDR1 MGHRA, CDR2 YSYEKL. V lost 4 bases and J lost 2, with 12 bases in between. The CDR3 DNA reads as TGCGCCAGCAGCCTTACAGGGACGACCTACAATGAGCAGTTCTTC. Residues: CASSLTGTTYNEQFF.

CDR3: CASSLEQGSYEQYF. As DNA, the CDR3 is TGTGCCAGCAGTTTGGAACAGGGCTCCTACGAGCAGTACTTC. The chain couples TRBV28 to TRBJ2-7; D is possibly TRBD1 (6 bases). CDR3 length: 14 residues. CDR1 and CDR2 (germline): MDHEN, SYDVKM. V was pared by 3 bases and J by 0 bases, with 9 bases between.

The gene calls are TRBV5-1 and TRBJ1-3; perhaps TRBD1 as D (5 bases). CDR1 is SGHRS, CDR2 YFSETQ, per germline. V was trimmed by 5 bases and J by 1 base, leaving 31 bases between them. CDR3 length: 21 residues. The CDR3 loop is CASRPGQGKNNRLLSGNTIYF. DNA of the CDR3: TGCGCCAGCAGGCCCGGTCAGGGAAAAAACAACCGTTTGTTATCTGGAAACACCATATATTTT.

This clone was detected a few times. The identical CDR3 is also encoded by other nucleotide sequences in the sample. The chain uses TRBV7-9 and TRBJ1-1, with 9 bases matching TRBD1. The V gene end was trimmed by 4 bases and the J gene end by 1 base; junction bases not matched to a gene: 1. Germline CDR1 and CDR2: SEHNR and FQNEAQ (reference sequence). This CDR3 is 14 amino acids long. CDR3 region: CASSSGQGNTEAFF. For the CDR3, the DNA is TGTGCCAGCAGCTCGGGACAGGGGAACACTGAAGCTTTCTTT.

This clone was seen a few times. This chain joins TRBV7-9 and TRBJ1-4; no clear D gene. The length of the CDR3 is 14 residues. Trimming took 1 base from V and 4 from J, leaving 7 bases between them. Germline-derived CDR1 and CDR2 are SEHNR and FQNEAQ (reference sequence). For the CDR3, the DNA is TGTGCCAGCAGCTTAGGAGGGATTAATGAAAAACTGTTTTTT. Translating gives CASSLGGINEKLFF.

A few counts support this clone. The rearrangement links TRBV27 to TRBJ1-2; perhaps TRBD1 as D (6 bases). The germline V gene encodes CDR1 MNHEY and CDR2 SMNVEV (reference sequence). Trimming took off 8 bases at V and 6 bases at J, with 25 bases between the two ends. CDR3 length equals 16 residues. In DNA form, the CDR3 reads TGTGCCAGCCGGCGGACAGCAGGAACCCCAGAGGATGGCTACACCTTC. Encoded protein: CASRRTAGTPEDGYTF.

This chain connects TRBV7-3 to TRBJ2-6, with TRBD2 identical over 12 bases. Trimming cost V 5 bases and J 0 bases; bases outside gene matches: 5. The CDR3 runs to 18 residues. Germline lookup yields CDR1 SGHTA and CDR2 FQGTGA. The CDR3 spells CASSALAGGLSGANVLTF. The CDR3 DNA is TGTGCCAGCAGCGCACTAGCGGGAGGTCTCTCTGGGGCCAACGTCCTGACTTTC.

This clone has just a few counts. The J gene is TRBJ2-1, the V gene TRBV7-3; D not resolved. The ends were cut back, 4 bases at V and 5 bases at J, with 12 bases in the middle. Germline CDR1 reads SGHTA; CDR2 reads FQGTGA. This CDR3 spans 14 amino acids. As DNA, the CDR3 is TGTGCCAGCAGCTCCTCCGGGTCGAACAATGAGCAGTTCTTC. Residues: CASSSSGSNNEQFF.

The chain recombines TRBV25-1 with TRBJ2-3, with TRBD1 as a possible D gene (6 bases). CDR3 length equals 15 residues. The V end was cut by 5 bases, the J end by 3 bases, with 15 bases between. Germline lookup yields CDR1 MGHDK and CDR2 SYGVNS. The CDR3 loop is CASSPQGLWTDTQYF. CDR3 bases: TGTGCCAGCAGTCCTCAGGGGCTCTGGACAGATACGCAGTATTTT. Filled out from reference TRBV25-1 and TRBJ2-3, the complete variable domain reads EADIYQTPRYLVIGTGKKITLECSQTMGHDKMYWYQQDPGMELHLIHYSYGVNSTEKGDLSSESTVSRIRTEHFPLTLESARPSHTSQYLCASSPQGLWTDTQYFGPGTRLTVL.

The chain couples TRBV28 to TRBJ1-5, with a weak D call TRBD1 (6 bases). Germline lookup yields CDR1 MDHEN and CDR2 SYDVKM. V shed 3 bases and J shed 4 bases, with 16 bases lying between them. This CDR3 has 16 residues. CDR3 nucleotides: TGTGCCAGCAGTTTGTGGCAGGGGTTGGGAAATCAGCCCCAGCATTTT. Translation gives CASSLWQGLGNQPQHF.

The chain combines TRBV7-9 with TRBJ2-3, with 7 bases aligning to TRBD2. The germline gives CDR1 SEHNR, CDR2 FQNEAQ (reference sequence). V lost 1 base, J lost 3 bases, and 4 bases stayed unmatched. This CDR3 has 15 residues. CDR3: CASSLGGGGTDTQYF. In DNA, the CDR3 is TGTGCCAGCAGCTTAGGAGGCGGGGGAACAGATACGCAGTATTTT.

The rearrangement links TRBV2 to TRBJ2-7; D is perhaps TRBD2 (6 bases). V lost 4 bases and J 2 bases, leaving 12 bases between the germline ends. In germline, CDR1 is SNHLY, CDR2 FYNNEI. The CDR3 is made up of 14 amino acids. The CDR3 coding sequence is TGTGCCAGCAGTGCCAGGGAGGTCGCCTACGAGCAGTACTTC. Encoded protein: CASSAREVAYEQYF. Full variable domain (rest looked up from reference TRBV2 and TRBJ2-7): EPEVTQTPSHQVTQMGQEVILRCVPISNHLYFYWYRQILGQKVEFLVSFYNNEISEKSEIFDDQFSVERPDGSNFTLKIRSTKLEDSAMYFCASSAREVAYEQYFGPGTRLTVT.

The chain joins TRBV7-9 to TRBJ2-5, with 10 bases lining up with TRBD2. This CDR3 contains 16 residues. V dropped 5 bases and J dropped 3; count of bases not matched to a gene: 9. In germline, CDR1 is SEHNR, CDR2 FQNEAQ (reference sequence). CDR3 sequence (DNA): TGTGCCAGCAGCCTCGGGACTAGCGCTAAGAAAGAGACCCAGTACTTC. This translates into CASSLGTSAKKETQYF. The whole variable domain, filled in from reference TRBV7-9 and TRBJ2-5, reads DTGVSQNPRHKITKRGQNVTFRCDPISEHNRLYWYRQTLGQGPEFLTYFQNEAQLEKSRLLSDRFSAERPKGSFSTLEIQRTEQGDSAMYLCASSLGTSAKKETQYFGPGTRLLVL.

J is TRBJ2-5 and V is TRBV5-8; 9 positions agree with TRBD1. The CDR3 has 17 amino acids. Losses at the gene ends were 4 bases for V and 5 bases for J; bases not matched to a gene: 15. CDR1 and CDR2 from the germline V gene are SGHTS and YDEGEE. CDR3 sequence: CASSPGTGRFESETQYF. The CDR3 region has the DNA TGTGCCAGCAGCCCCGGGACAGGGCGGTTTGAATCGGAGACCCAGTACTTC.

This clone occurred a few times. The chain joins TRBV18 to TRBJ2-3; no definite D call. With 3 bases removed from V and 1 base from J, the gap between germline ends came to 8 bases. From germline, CDR1 is KGHSH and CDR2 LQKENI. The CDR3 consists of 14 residues. CDR3 amino acids: CASSPFERTDTQYF. The CDR3 coding sequence is TGTGCCAGCTCACCCTTCGAGCGCACAGATACGCAGTATTTT.

This rearrangement joins TRBV18 to TRBJ2-3, with 9 bases lining up with TRBD2. J lost 1 base, V lost 7 bases, and 3 bases had no gene match. Germline values: CDR1 KGHSH, CDR2 LQKENI. The length of the CDR3 is 14 residues. CDR3 region: CASFLAGRTDTQYF. The CDR3 DNA reads TGTGCCAGCTTCCTAGCGGGACGCACAGATACGCAGTATTTT. The whole variable domain, filled in from reference TRBV18 and TRBJ2-3, reads NAGVMQNPRHLVRRRGQEARLRCSPMKGHSHVYWYRQLPEEGLKFMVYLQKENIIDESGMPKERFSAEFPKEGPSILRIQQVVRGDSAAYFCASFLAGRTDTQYFGPGTRLTVL.

The chain carries TRBV10-3 and TRBJ2-7, with TRBD1 matching over 9 bases. V lost 11 bases to trimming and J lost 5 bases; unmatched junction nucleotides: 10. From germline, CDR1 is ENHRY and CDR2 SYGVKD. The CDR3 totals 13 residues. CDR3 sequence: CAGGTGNLNEQYF. As DNA, the CDR3 is TGTGCCGGCGGGACAGGGAATTTAAACGAGCAGTACTTC.

J is TRBJ1-2 and V is TRBV6-5; D remains unclear. Germline V gene data show CDR1 as MNHEY and CDR2 as SVGAGI. Trimming left V 5 bases short and J 2 bases short, with 15 bases between. The CDR3 runs to 15 residues. The CDR3 DNA reads TGTGCCAGCAGTAGCGGGAGTTACTCCAACTATGGCTACACCTTC. Amino acid sequence: CASSSGSYSNYGYTF.

The chain employs TRBV7-8 and TRBJ2-3; D gene ambiguous. V lost 5 bases, J lost 4 bases, and 10 bases lay in between. There are 13 residues in the CDR3. The germline CDR1 and CDR2 sequences are SGHVS and FQNEAQ. The CDR3 nucleotides read TGTGCCAGCAGCGAGATCCCCCCAGATACGCAGTATTTT. Encoded protein: CASSEIPPDTQYF.

The gene calls are TRBV7-3 and TRBJ2-6; possibly TRBD2 for D (5 bases). V shed 5 bases and J shed 3 bases, with 11 bases lying between them. CDR3 length equals 15 residues. Germline CDR1 and CDR2: SGHTA and FQGTGA. The CDR3 spells CASSPSGYGANVLTF. CDR3 nucleotides: TGTGCCAGCAGCCCTTCGGGGTATGGGGCCAACGTCCTGACTTTC.

Only a few counts were recorded for this clone. The gene calls are TRBV7-2 and TRBJ2-6; perhaps TRBD1 as D (5 bases). Germline V CDR1 and CDR2: SGHTA, FQGNSA. This CDR3 is built from 19 residues. V lost 3 bases, J lost 0 bases, and 18 bases lay in between. The CDR3 reads CASSFRPTELFSGANVLTF. The CDR3 bases are TGTGCCAGCAGCTTCCGGCCGACAGAATTATTCTCTGGGGCCAACGTCCTGACTTTC.